The clone carrying this TCR beta chain was seen more than once but under ten times. The antigen is not known. These data originate in a study of response to subunit inactivated influenza vaccine. Findings and caveats of the study: Authors suggested seasonal influenza vaccinations each recruit few new T cells.

MiXCR, applied by TCRdb to the RT-PCR reads, yields one record per CDR3 protein. The sample holds 500,000 to 550,000 distinct CDR3 sequences, less than 10% seen once. The CDR3 extends over 13 amino acids. V gave up 5 bases and J gave up 3 bases, with 11 bases separating them. CDR1 is SSHAT, CDR2 FNYEAQ, per germline (reference sequence). V and J are TRBV7-7 and TRBJ2-7; D unclear. The TCR originated in a man in his fifties or sixties who received an inactivated influenza vaccine. The material sequenced was PBMCs from blood, taken 23 to 25 months after vaccination. The CDR3 here is CASSPGPYYEQYF. The CDR3 nucleotides are TGTGCCAGCAGCCCTGGCCCCTACTACGAGCAGTACTTC.